Shown below are 6 T cell receptor beta chains from a single sample sequenced in a study of cytomegalovirus exposure and HLA in healthy donors. The PCR was carried out with 60 Vbeta primers and 13 Jbeta primers. This table comes from immunoSEQ multiplex PCR, and its TCRdb copy is limited to in-frame clones, with some not included. Of 150,000 to 200,000 clones listed, 70% to 75% were seen once; the top ten hold 4.7%. Sequencing was performed on PBMCs. These receptors were taken from a man aged 18 to 29 in good health and CMV-seropositive.

The rearrangement uses TRBV5-5 and TRBJ1-1; D perhaps matches TRBD1 (5 bases). There are 12 residues in the CDR3. Germline CDR1 and CDR2: SGHKS and YYEKEE (reference sequence). The V and J ends lost 0 bases and 9 bases respectively, with 9 bases between them. The CDR3 region has the DNA TGTGCCAGCAGCTTGGAGGGGAACCAAGCTTTCTTT. This encodes CASSLEGNQAFF. The full variable domain, completed using reference TRBV5-5 and TRBJ1-1, is DAGVTQSPTHLIKTRGQQVTLRCSPISGHKSVSWYQQVLGQGPQFIFQYYEKEERGRGNFPDRFSARQFPNYSSELNVNALLLGDSALYLCASSLEGNQAFFGQGTRLTVV.

This chain uses TRBV7-2 with TRBJ2-3; the D is unclear. Germline lookup yields CDR1 SGHTA and CDR2 FQGNSA. V was pared by 2 bases and J by 0 bases, with 6 bases between. CDR3 size: 14 residues. The CDR3 spells CASSLQASTDTQYF. The CDR3 coding sequence is TGTGCCAGCAGCTTACAGGCTAGCACAGATACGCAGTATTTT.

V gene TRBV19 combines with J gene TRBJ1-5, with 8 bases lining up with TRBD1. J gave up 2 bases and V 5 bases, and 5 bases lay outside the gene matches. The CDR3 length is 15 residues. Germline lookup yields CDR1 LNHDA and CDR2 SQIVND (reference sequence). In DNA, the CDR3 is TGTGCCAGTAGTTATGACAGGGGTCGCAATCAGCCCCAGCATTTT. This encodes CASSYDRGRNQPQHF.

J is TRBJ1-1 and V is TRBV12-5; D remains ambiguous. The CDR3 totals 14 residues. Trimming removed 2 bases at V and 0 bases at J, with 7 bases between. The germline CDR1 and CDR2 sequences are LGHNT and FRNRAP. The CDR3 DNA is TGTGCTAGTGGTTTGCGGGATATGAACACTGAAGCTTTCTTT. Translated, it gives CASGLRDMNTEAFF.

The chain couples TRBV19 to TRBJ2-3; D is possibly TRBD2 (5 bases). The CDR3 is 14 amino acids. The V end was cut by 1 base, the J end by 1 base, with 6 bases between. Germline lookup yields CDR1 LNHDA and CDR2 SQIVND (reference sequence). The CDR3 here is CASSIGAGTDTQYF. The DNA of the CDR3 is TGTGCCAGTAGTATAGGAGCGGGCACAGATACGCAGTATTTT.

The rearrangement uses TRBV2 and TRBJ2-1, with D maybe TRBD1 (5 bases). The V gene's germline CDR1 is SNHLY and CDR2 FYNNEI. CDR3 size: 13 residues. Deletions cut 5 bases from V and 6 bases from J, with 11 bases between. CDR3 amino acids: CASSKDKRNEQFF. In nucleotides, the CDR3 is TGTGCCAGCAGTAAGGACAAACGCAATGAGCAGTTCTTC.